The 7 T cell receptor beta chains reported below all come from one sample, sequenced in a study of blood T cell repertoires in COVID-19. Sequencing used immunoSEQ multiplex PCR; TCRdb keeps in-frame clones, though not all of them. The sample holds around 260,000 clones, 80% to 95% seen once. Sequencing input: PBMCs or T cells enriched from blood (not recorded which). The receptors here all came from a woman aged 30 to 39 who had recovered from COVID-19.

V and J are TRBV27 and TRBJ2-2; possible D gene TRBD2, 6 bases. This CDR3 is 15 amino acids long. Between the trimmed V and J ends, which lost 4 bases and 3 bases, there was a span of 12 bases. Germline assignment: CDR1 MNHEY and CDR2 SMNVEV (reference sequence). This CDR3 is CASSWGLPHTGELFF. CDR3 in DNA: TGTGCCAGCAGTTGGGGACTCCCCCACACCGGGGAGCTGTTTTTT.

The CDR3 DNA follows: TGTGCCAGCAGCTTGGTGACTAGCGGAAACTACAATGAGCAGTTCTTC. This gives the protein CASSLVTSGNYNEQFF. The chain combines TRBV5-5 with TRBJ2-1, with TRBD2 matching over 9 bases. CDR3 length: 16 amino acids. Trimming removed 0 bases from V and 3 bases from J; junction bases left unmatched: 4. Germline assignment: CDR1 SGHKS and CDR2 YYEKEE (reference sequence).

J is TRBJ2-7 and V is TRBV7-9, with no clear D. This CDR3 spans 16 amino acids. The V gene's germline CDR1 is SEHNR and CDR2 FQNEAQ (reference sequence). V was trimmed by 1 base and J by 5 bases, leaving 18 bases between them. In DNA, the CDR3 is TGTGCCAGCAGCTTAGGAATGATCCAGATTGGCCACGAGCAGTACTTC. Its translation is CASSLGMIQIGHEQYF.

The V call is TRBV6-5, the J call TRBJ1-2, with D possibly matching TRBD1 (6 bases). Trimming pared 4 bases from V and 8 bases from J, leaving 14 bases between. Germline CDR1 MNHEY, CDR2 SVGAGI. CDR3 size: 13 residues. CDR3 DNA sequence: TGTGCCAGCAGTTGGACAGAGTTGGGAGGCTACACCTTC. Amino acids: CASSWTELGGYTF.

The chain has TRBV5-1 and TRBJ2-7; 11 nucleotides align to TRBD1. Germline loops: CDR1 SGHRS, CDR2 YFSETQ. CDR3 length: 15 residues. V gave up 7 bases and J gave up 6 bases; unmatched junction bases: 12. CDR3 bases: TGCGCCAGCGGGGGACAGGGGGTTTCGGACGGCGAGCAGTACTTC. It codes for CASGGQGVSDGEQYF.

The V and J genes are TRBV12-3 or TRBV12-4 and TRBJ2-5, with a tentative D call TRBD1 (5 bases). There are 12 residues in the CDR3. Trimming pared 4 bases from V and 4 bases from J, leaving 7 bases between. As DNA, the CDR3 is TGTGCCAGCAGTTCCCAGGGAGAGACCCAGTACTTC. Encoded protein: CASSSQGETQYF.

The chain uses TRBV19 and TRBJ2-3; no clear D gene. Germline CDR1 reads LNHDA; CDR2 reads SQIVND (reference sequence). This CDR3 is built from 13 residues. Deletions cut 4 bases from V and 6 bases from J, with 11 bases between. The CDR3 is CASSTNSWDTQYF. CDR3 DNA: TGTGCCAGTAGTACGAACTCCTGGGATACGCAGTATTTT. Full variable domain (rest looked up from reference TRBV19 and TRBJ2-3): DGGITQSPKYLFRKEGQNVTLSCEQNLNHDAMYWYRQDPGQGLRLIYYSQIVNDFQKGDIAEGYSVSREKKESFPLTVTSAQKNPTAFYLCASSTNSWDTQYFGPGTRLTVL.